This TCR beta chain was obtained from a study of beta chain features in type 1 diabetes. V was clipped by 7 bases and J by 3 bases; unmatched bases: 13. Germline loops: CDR1 LGHNA, CDR2 YNFKEQ. This CDR3 has 16 amino acids. A remark on this clone: The antigen is undetermined.

Study-level points and caveats: Researchers report that Type 1 diabetes patients had moderately but significantly shorter TCRB CDR3s across all four CD4+ subsets.

The isolated RNA, all of it, was reverse transcribed, so expressed TCRB transcripts were what got sequenced. Reads from naive, central memory and regulatory T cell samples averaged roughly 3.3 million. Profiling relied on immunoSEQ multiplex PCR, and the TCRdb table lists in-frame clones only, not all of them. The data show some 230,000 clones, about 9.3% seen once. Purities over 98% were achieved in all sorted populations. The sample consisted of naive CD4+ T cells from blood. The chain joins TRBV4-2 to TRBJ2-3; 7 nucleotides line up with TRBD2. The TCR was taken from a woman between 18 and 29 years old in good health. CDR3 coding DNA: TGTGCCAGCACGCTCTCGGGGGGAGTAGTGACAGATACGCAGTATTTT. Protein sequence: CASTLSGGVVTDTQYF.